Below are 11 T cell receptor beta chains sequenced from a single sample in a study of T cell responses to AZD1222 COVID-19 vaccine. The protocol was immunoSEQ multiplex PCR, while the TCRdb copy is restricted to in-frame clones and leaves out a portion. The sample has some 120,000 clones; just over 85% are singletons. The sequencing used peripheral blood, collected on day 0 of MenACWY control vaccination. These receptors all come from an adult in good health.

The J gene is TRBJ2-2, the V gene TRBV11-2, with 9 nucleotides matching TRBD1. This CDR3 has 17 residues. V gave up 4 bases and J gave up 4 bases; unmatched junction bases: 10. CDR1 and CDR2 from the germline V gene are SGHAT and FQNNGV. DNA for the CDR3: TGTGCCAGCAGCTCCCCAAAGGACAGGGGAGTCACCGGGGAGCTGTTTTTT. Translated: CASSSPKDRGVTGELFF.

CDR3 DNA sequence: TGCAGCGTTGAAAAGGTTAACACTGAAGCTTTCTTT. Translation gives CSVEKVNTEAFF. This chain uses TRBV29-1 with TRBJ1-1; D not resolved. CDR1 is SQVTM and CDR2 is ANQGSEA in the germline V gene. The length of the CDR3 is 12 residues. The V gene lost 2 bases and the J gene lost 2 bases, with 6 bases spanning the gap.

This clone was recorded once. This chain joins TRBV30 and TRBJ2-7; TRBD1 or TRBD2 may be the D gene (6 bases each). The CDR3 is made up of 15 amino acids. The germline gives CDR1 GTSNPN, CDR2 SVGIG (reference sequence). V lost 0 bases and J lost 4, with 16 bases in between. The CDR3 here is CAWSVRVTGAYEQYF. In DNA form, the CDR3 reads TGTGCCTGGAGTGTACGTGTTACGGGGGCGTACGAGCAGTACTTC.

This chain joins TRBV12-3 or TRBV12-4 and TRBJ2-7; either TRBD1 or TRBD2 may fit D (5 bases each). V lost 3 bases to trimming and J lost 3 bases, with 9 bases between them. The CDR3 sequence is 13 residues long. CDR3 region: CASSLTGHYEQYF. The CDR3 nucleotides read TGTGCCAGCAGTTTGACGGGGCACTACGAGCAGTACTTC.

The chain links TRBV27 to TRBJ1-2; perhaps TRBD1 as D (5 bases). The CDR3 loop spans 13 amino acids. CDR1 is MNHEY and CDR2 is SMNVEV in the germline V gene (reference sequence). V was trimmed by 8 bases and J by 8 bases, leaving 18 bases between them. CDR3 DNA sequence: TGTGCCAGCGGAGCATTGGGACTTGTGGGCTACACCTTC. The encoded protein is CASGALGLVGYTF.

This sequence joins TRBV7-2 and TRBJ2-1; 8 bases align to TRBD2. The CDR3 covers 15 residues. Germline V lookup: CDR1 SGHTA, CDR2 FQGNSA. With V trimmed by 6 bases and J by 9 bases, 13 bases remained unmatched. This chain's CDR3 is CASSSRDSGVGEQFF. CDR3 sequence (DNA): TGTGCCAGCAGTTCTCGGGATAGCGGGGTGGGTGAGCAGTTCTTC.

The rearrangement joins TRBV7-3 to TRBJ2-1, with 10 bases that match TRBD2. CDR1 and CDR2 (germline): SGHTA, FQGTGA. Trimming at V came to 5 bases and at J to 0 bases, leaving 13 bases not matched to a gene. The CDR3 totals 19 residues. CDR3 protein: CASSAKSRASGSSYNEQFF. The CDR3, as DNA: TGTGCCAGCAGCGCTAAGTCGAGGGCTAGCGGGAGCTCCTACAATGAGCAGTTCTTC.

This clone was found once. Here the CDR3 DNA reads TGTGCCAGCAGCACCCGTGGGGGGGAAACGGGCAATGAGCAGTTCTTC. It is translated as CASSTRGGETGNEQFF. The V gene is TRBV9, the J gene TRBJ2-1, with TRBD2 matching over 7 bases. Trimming at V came to 4 bases and at J to 6 bases, leaving 13 bases not matched to a gene. The CDR3 length is 16 residues. The germline gives CDR1 SGDLS, CDR2 YYNGEE.

The V gene is TRBV28, the J gene TRBJ1-2, with a tentative D call TRBD1 (6 bases). CDR3 size: 11 residues. Germline V gene sequence: CDR1 MDHEN, CDR2 SYDVKM. Trimming stripped 5 bases from V and 7 bases from J, with 8 bases between. The chain's CDR3 is CASSDRFGYTF. As DNA, the CDR3 is TGTGCCAGCAGTGACAGGTTTGGCTACACCTTC.

The chain joins TRBV2 to TRBJ2-3; tentatively, D is TRBD1 (5 bases). Germline-derived CDR1 and CDR2 are SNHLY and FYNNEI. CDR3 length equals 14 residues. V lost 3 bases to trimming and J lost 0 bases, with 7 bases between them. Written as DNA, the CDR3 is TGTGCCAGCAGTGAGTCAGGGAGCACAGATACGCAGTATTTT. Translation: CASSESGSTDTQYF.

This clone was picked up a small number of times. This rearrangement joins TRBV4-2 to TRBJ2-7; D gene unclear. Trimming cost V 0 bases and J 3 bases, with 12 bases left between them. CDR3 size: 15 residues. Germline V gives CDR1 LGHNA, CDR2 YNFKEQ. CDR3 DNA sequence: TGTGCCAGCAGCCAAGATACGGGTATCCACTACGAGCAGTACTTC. Protein: CASSQDTGIHYEQYF.